The 10 T cell receptor beta chains in this list originate from one sample, sequenced in a study of PD-L1 blockade in urothelial cancer. Libraries were prepared by immunoSEQ multiplex PCR; TCRdb keeps only in-frame clonotypes and omits some of them. The sample has about 88,000 clones, 85% to 95% seen once. Sequences were derived from PBMCs, sampled around atezolizumab (anti-PD-L1) treatment. These receptors were collected from a man between 60 and 75 years old with urothelial cancer.

This clone was counted a single time. The chain has TRBV5-1 and TRBJ2-5; 11 positions agree with TRBD1. Per the germline V gene, CDR1 is SGHRS and CDR2 is YFSETQ. Unmatched junction bases numbered 3, after V lost 4 bases and J lost 4 bases. The CDR3 spans 14 residues. CDR3 in amino acids: CASSSGQGAETQYF. CDR3 DNA: TGCGCCAGCAGCAGTGGACAGGGGGCAGAGACCCAGTACTTC.

The chain joins TRBV4-3 to TRBJ2-5; a possible D gene is TRBD2 (6 bases). CDR1 and CDR2 from the germline V gene are LGHNA and YSLEER. The CDR3 covers 13 residues. With 0 bases removed from V and 5 bases from J, the gap between germline ends came to 7 bases. CDR3 amino acids: CASSQDGGETQYF. The CDR3 bases are TGCGCCAGCAGCCAAGATGGGGGGGAGACCCAGTACTTC.

V is TRBV7-2 and J is TRBJ2-3, with a tentative D call TRBD2 (5 bases). The V gene's germline CDR1 is SGHTA and CDR2 FQGNSA. With 5 bases removed from V and 5 bases from J, the gap between germline ends came to 11 bases. CDR3 length: 13 residues. The CDR3 loop reads CASSATRLDTQYF. Here the CDR3 DNA reads TGTGCCAGCAGCGCCACTAGGTTAGATACGCAGTATTTT.

The rearrangement uses TRBV9 and TRBJ2-1; tentatively, D is TRBD2 (6 bases). The CDR3 extends over 19 amino acids. Looked up from germline, CDR1 is SGDLS and CDR2 is YYNGEE. V lost 4 bases, J lost 0 bases, and 23 bases lay in between. This chain's CDR3 is CASSPRGGLDGSSYNEQFF. The CDR3 nucleotides read TGTGCCAGCAGCCCCAGAGGTGGTTTGGACGGGAGCTCCTACAATGAGCAGTTCTTC.

The chain links TRBV5-5 to TRBJ2-2; no firm D call. CDR3 length: 15 amino acids. V lost 1 base to trimming and J lost 0 bases, with 7 bases between them. Germline assignment: CDR1 SGHKS and CDR2 YYEKEE (reference sequence). In DNA, the CDR3 is TGTGCCAGCAGCTTGAGCGTTACGAACACCGGGGAGCTGTTTTTT. It encodes CASSLSVTNTGELFF.

This rearrangement joins TRBV4-3 to TRBJ2-7; 7 bases map to TRBD1. CDR1 is LGHNA and CDR2 is YSLEER in the germline V gene. The CDR3 is 16 residues long. The V and J ends lost 0 bases and 0 bases, in that order; junction bases with no gene match: 5. This CDR3 is CASSQDSAGGSYEQYF. The DNA of the CDR3 is TGCGCCAGCAGCCAAGATAGCGCAGGGGGCTCCTACGAGCAGTACTTC.

The chain uses TRBV5-1 and TRBJ2-5; D uncertain. This CDR3 comprises 14 residues. CDR1 and CDR2 (germline): SGHRS, YFSETQ. Trimming cost V 2 bases and J 1 base, with 9 bases left between them. The DNA for the CDR3 is TGCGCCAGCAGCTTCCAGAATACCCAAGAGACCCAGTACTTC. It codes for CASSFQNTQETQYF.

This clone has only one observation. The rearrangement joins TRBV7-8 to TRBJ2-7, with D perhaps matching TRBD1 (6 bases). V was trimmed by 1 base and J by 3 bases, leaving 13 bases between them. This CDR3 spans 15 amino acids. Germline lookup yields CDR1 SGHVS and CDR2 FQNEAQ. The CDR3 sequence is CASSLVTGALYEQYF. The CDR3 DNA follows: TGTGCCAGCAGCTTAGTGACAGGAGCACTCTACGAGCAGTACTTC.

This chain connects TRBV25-1 to TRBJ1-1; D possibly corresponds to TRBD1 (5 bases). V was cut by 5 bases and J by 3 bases, with 10 bases left in between. The CDR3 loop spans 13 amino acids. Germline lookup yields CDR1 MGHDK and CDR2 SYGVNS. The CDR3 DNA reads TGTGCCAGCAGTACTCCAGGGTACACTGAAGCTTTCTTT. This translates into CASSTPGYTEAFF.

V is TRBV2 and J is TRBJ1-1; D is possibly TRBD1 (6 bases). Germline values: CDR1 SNHLY, CDR2 FYNNEI. The CDR3 spans 15 residues. For the CDR3, the DNA is TGTGCAACCAAATTGGGGGGGGCGCTTAATGCCGACGCTTTCTTT. It translates to CATKLGGALNADAFF.